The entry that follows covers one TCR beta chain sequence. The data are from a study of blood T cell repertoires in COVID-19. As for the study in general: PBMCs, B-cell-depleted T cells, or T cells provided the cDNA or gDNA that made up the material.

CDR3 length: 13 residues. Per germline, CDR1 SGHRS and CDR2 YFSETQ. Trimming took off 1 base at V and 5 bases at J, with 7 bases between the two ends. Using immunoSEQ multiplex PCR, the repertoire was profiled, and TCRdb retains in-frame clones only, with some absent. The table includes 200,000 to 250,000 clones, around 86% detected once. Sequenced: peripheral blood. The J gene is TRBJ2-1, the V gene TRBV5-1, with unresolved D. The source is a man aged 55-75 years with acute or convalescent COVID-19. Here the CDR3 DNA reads TGCGCCAGCAGCTTGACGAGCGACAATGAGCAGTTCTTC. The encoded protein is CASSLTSDNEQFF.